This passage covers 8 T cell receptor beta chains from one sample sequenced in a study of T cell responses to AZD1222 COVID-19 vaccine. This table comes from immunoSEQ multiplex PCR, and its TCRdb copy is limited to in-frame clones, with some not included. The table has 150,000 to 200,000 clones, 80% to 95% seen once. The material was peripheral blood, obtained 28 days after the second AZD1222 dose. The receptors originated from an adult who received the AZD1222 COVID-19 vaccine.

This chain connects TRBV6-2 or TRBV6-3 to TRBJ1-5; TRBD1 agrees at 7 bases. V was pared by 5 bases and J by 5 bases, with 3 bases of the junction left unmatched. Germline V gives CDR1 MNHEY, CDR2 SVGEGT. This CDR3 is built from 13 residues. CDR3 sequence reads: CASSLQGYQPQHF. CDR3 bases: TGTGCCAGCAGTCTACAGGGGTATCAGCCCCAGCATTTT.

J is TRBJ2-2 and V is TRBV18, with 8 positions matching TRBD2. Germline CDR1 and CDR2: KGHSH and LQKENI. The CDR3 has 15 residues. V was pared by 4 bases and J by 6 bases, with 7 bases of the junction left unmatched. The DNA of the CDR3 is TGTGCCAGCTCACGGGGTAGCGGGACCTCCGGGGAGCTGTTTTTT. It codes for CASSRGSGTSGELFF.

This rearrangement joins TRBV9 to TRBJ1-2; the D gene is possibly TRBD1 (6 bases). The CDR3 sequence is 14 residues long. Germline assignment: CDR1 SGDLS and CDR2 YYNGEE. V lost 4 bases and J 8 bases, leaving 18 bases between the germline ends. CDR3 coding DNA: TGTGCCAGCAGCCCTGGGGGGGGGCTGAGGGGCTACACCTTC. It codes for CASSPGGGLRGYTF.

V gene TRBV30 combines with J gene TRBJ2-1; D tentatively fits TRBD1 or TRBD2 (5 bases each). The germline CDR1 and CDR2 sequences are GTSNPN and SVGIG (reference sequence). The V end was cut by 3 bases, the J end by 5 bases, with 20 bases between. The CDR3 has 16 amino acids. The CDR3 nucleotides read TGTGCCTGGAGGGAGGTCTCCGGGGCCGGCCACAATGAGCAGTTCTTC. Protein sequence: CAWREVSGAGHNEQFF. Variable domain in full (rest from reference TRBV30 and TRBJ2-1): SQTIHQWPATLVQPVGSPLSLECTVEGTSNPNLYWYRQAAGRGLQLLFYSVGIGQISSEVPQNLSASRPQDRQFILSSKKLLLSDSGFYLCAWREVSGAGHNEQFFGPGTRLTVL.

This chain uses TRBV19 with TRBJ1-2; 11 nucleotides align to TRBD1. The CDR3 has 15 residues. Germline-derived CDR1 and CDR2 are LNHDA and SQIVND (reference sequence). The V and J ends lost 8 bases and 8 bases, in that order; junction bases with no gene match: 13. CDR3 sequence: CASEWTGGVLKGYTF. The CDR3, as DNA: TGTGCCAGTGAATGGACAGGGGGCGTATTGAAAGGCTACACCTTC.

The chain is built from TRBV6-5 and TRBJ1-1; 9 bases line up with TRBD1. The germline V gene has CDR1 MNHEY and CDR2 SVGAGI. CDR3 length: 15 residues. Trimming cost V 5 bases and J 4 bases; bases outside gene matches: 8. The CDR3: CASSLALTGGTEAFF. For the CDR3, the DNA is TGTGCCAGCAGTCTCGCCTTGACAGGGGGCACTGAAGCTTTCTTT.

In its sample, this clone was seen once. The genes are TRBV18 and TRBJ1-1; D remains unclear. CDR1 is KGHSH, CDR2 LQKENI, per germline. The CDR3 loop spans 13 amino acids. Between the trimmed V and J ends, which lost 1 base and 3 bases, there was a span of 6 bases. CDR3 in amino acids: CASSPRRDTEAFF. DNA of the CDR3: TGTGCCAGCTCACCACGAAGGGACACTGAAGCTTTCTTT.

CDR3 DNA: TGTGCCAGCACCCGCGGTTTAAAAGAGACCCAGTACTTC. Its translation: CASTRGLKETQYF. The rearrangement links TRBV6-5 to TRBJ2-5; D remains ambiguous. Germline CDR1 and CDR2: MNHEY and SVGAGI. The CDR3 loop spans 13 amino acids. V lost 7 bases and J 3 bases, leaving 12 bases between the germline ends.